This T cell receptor beta chain was found in a study of Ad26.COV2.S vaccination and SARS-CoV-2 variants. The study's findings and limits: Substantial breadth was reported for post-vaccination spike-specific CD8+ and CD4+ T cells. Vaccinees and placebo recipients showed similar non-spike TCR breadth.

Details on this clone: Its antigen is currently unknown.

TCRdb keeps only in-frame clones here, not all; method: immunoSEQ multiplex PCR. The sample has about 350,000 clones, roughly 94% seen once. The CDR3 extends over 15 amino acids. Germline loops: CDR1 SQVTM, CDR2 ANQGSEA. Trimming removed 1 base at V and 4 bases at J, with 16 bases between. Material: peripheral blood, obtained after recovery from COVID-19. The gene calls are TRBV29-1 and TRBJ1-2, with D possibly TRBD1 on 6 matching bases. The TCR comes from a human donor who had recovered from COVID-19. The CDR3 region has the DNA TGCAGCGTTGAAGTACGTCGGGGGACACGCTATGGCTACACCTTC. As protein: CSVEVRRGTRYGYTF.